This TCR beta chain was retrieved from a study of T cell responses to AZD1222 COVID-19 vaccine. Study-level findings and limits: The study reported that nearly half of spike-specific TCRs target unmutated variant regions.

About this clone itself: The antigen is not known.

Clones were sequenced by immunoSEQ multiplex PCR, and TCRdb holds only the in-frame ones, with some missing. The repertoire consists of under 95,000 clones, with 90% occurring once and the leading ten covering 8.4%. Material: peripheral blood, obtained on day 0 of AZD1222 vaccination. The TCR originated in an adult in good health.

In DNA form, the CDR3 reads TGTGCCAGTAGGATGGACAGGGCGGGTGAAAAACTGTTTTTT. Translated: CASRMDRAGEKLFF. This sequence joins TRBV19 and TRBJ1-4, with 8 bases fitting TRBD1. CDR1 and CDR2 from the germline V gene are LNHDA and SQIVND (reference sequence). Unmatched junction bases numbered 7, after V lost 6 bases and J lost 7 bases. The CDR3 runs to 14 residues.